The 25 T cell receptor beta chains reported below all come from one sample, sequenced in a study of cytotoxic CD8 clonotypes in ibrutinib-treated CLL. Using immunoSEQ multiplex PCR, the repertoire was profiled, and TCRdb retains in-frame clones only, with some absent. The sample yields tens of thousands of clones, 49% seen once. Material: PBMCs, obtained before ibrutinib treatment. These receptors were collected from a human donor with chronic lymphocytic leukemia.

This rearrangement joins TRBV6-4 to TRBJ2-7, with 9 bases aligning to TRBD2. The trim removed 8 bases at V and 9 bases at J, leaving 8 bases unmatched. The CDR3 extends over 12 amino acids. Germline CDR1 and CDR2: MRHNA and SNTAGT. In nucleotides, the CDR3 is TGTGCCAGCGTACCGGGACTAGCCGTGCAGTACTTC. Its protein is CASVPGLAVQYF.

The chain recombines TRBV11-2 with TRBJ1-1; 9 bases are shared with TRBD1. The CDR3 sequence is 15 residues long. Germline loops: CDR1 SGHAT, CDR2 FQNNGV. Trimming took 7 bases from V and 3 from J; bases not matched to a gene: 9. CDR3: CASTQGQGLDTEAFF. Written as DNA, the CDR3 is TGTGCCAGCACCCAGGGACAGGGCCTGGACACTGAAGCTTTCTTT.

By frequency in the sample, this clone is medium-sized. V usage is TRBV6-6 and J usage is TRBJ2-7, with D tentatively TRBD1 (5 bases). V gave up 1 base and J gave up 2 bases, with 6 bases separating them. CDR3 length equals 13 residues. CDR1 is MNHNY and CDR2 is SVGAGI in the germline V gene (reference sequence). In DNA form, the CDR3 reads TGTGCCAGCAGTTACTTGGGGCCCTACGAGCAGTACTTC. Encoded protein: CASSYLGPYEQYF.

This chain links TRBV5-1 with TRBJ2-7; 9 bases align to TRBD2. Germline trimming cut 4 bases from V and 0 bases from J; bases unmatched to any gene: 8. Germline loops: CDR1 SGHRS, CDR2 YFSETQ. The CDR3 is 16 amino acids. As DNA, the CDR3 is TGCGCCAGCAGCCCCCTTAGCGGGGGCAGCTCCTACGAGCAGTACTTC. It codes for CASSPLSGGSSYEQYF. Drawing the rest from reference TRBV5-1 and TRBJ2-7, the complete variable domain is KAGVTQTPRYLIKTRGQQVTLSCSPISGHRSVSWYQQTPGQGLQFLFEYFSETQRNKGNFPGRFSGRQFSNSRSEMNVSTLELGDSALYLCASSPLSGGSSYEQYFGPGTRLTVT.

The V and J genes are TRBV19 and TRBJ2-1, with a tentative D call TRBD1 (6 bases). Looked up from germline, CDR1 is LNHDA and CDR2 is SQIVND (reference sequence). The CDR3 sequence is 13 residues long. Trimming left V 6 bases short and J 7 bases short, with 13 bases between. The CDR3 sequence is CASSRDTRNEQFF. CDR3 bases: TGTGCCAGTAGCCGGGACACCAGAAATGAGCAGTTCTTC.

This chain connects TRBV30 to TRBJ2-1; D is unresolved. Germline CDR1 and CDR2: GTSNPN and SVGIG (reference sequence). Trimming stripped 2 bases from V and 0 bases from J, with 11 bases between. CDR3 length: 15 residues. The CDR3 coding sequence is TGTGCCTGGAGTTTCGATTCGAGCTCCTACAATGAGCAGTTCTTC. Its translation: CAWSFDSSSYNEQFF.

The J gene is TRBJ1-2, the V gene TRBV10-3; 7 bases are a match to TRBD1. The CDR3 covers 14 residues. The germline V gene encodes CDR1 ENHRY and CDR2 SYGVKD. Unmatched junction bases numbered 8, after V lost 6 bases and J lost 4 bases. The CDR3 region has the DNA TGTGCCATCAGCCCGACAGGGAAGGTCTATGGCTACACCTTC. It is translated as CAISPTGKVYGYTF.

This clone was detected once. The chain links TRBV15 to TRBJ1-2; unclear D gene. CDR1 is LNHNV and CDR2 is YYDKDF in the germline V gene (reference sequence). V was pared by 0 bases and J by 8 bases, with 10 bases between. The CDR3 runs 13 residues. The CDR3 DNA reads TGTGCCACCAGCAGAGATCGCCATGGGGGCTACACCTTC. Its translation: CATSRDRHGGYTF.

This clone turned up a few times. This chain uses TRBV14 with TRBJ2-7; D call uncertain. This CDR3 spans 12 amino acids. The germline V and J ends were trimmed by 3 bases and 3 bases, with 6 bases remaining between them. CDR1 and CDR2 from the germline V gene are SGHDN and FVKESK. The CDR3 region is CASSQIRYEQYF. In DNA form, the CDR3 reads TGTGCCAGCAGCCAGATCCGCTACGAGCAGTACTTC.

The genes are TRBV6-6 and TRBJ2-7; D may be TRBD1 (5 bases). Germline CDR1 reads MNHNY; CDR2 reads SVGAGI (reference sequence). V was pared by 3 bases and J by 7 bases, with 19 bases between. This CDR3 has 15 residues. CDR3 in amino acids: CASSYVRDLLGEQYF. The CDR3 nucleotides read TGTGCCAGCAGTTATGTCAGGGATCTCCTAGGGGAGCAGTACTTC.

Judged by abundance, this clone is medium-sized. The J gene is TRBJ1-1, the V gene TRBV11-3; no reliable D call. The CDR3 has 12 amino acids. The V end was cut by 0 bases, the J end by 4 bases, with 3 bases between. Germline-derived CDR1 and CDR2 are SGHNT and YENEEA. Here the CDR3 DNA reads TGTGCCAGCAGCTTAGAAAGCACTGAAGCTTTCTTT. The encoded protein is CASSLESTEAFF.

The V call is TRBV6-5, the J call TRBJ2-1; 7 nucleotides match TRBD2. V shed 5 bases, J shed 6 bases, and the junction held 7 bases outside the gene matches. The CDR3 spans 14 residues. Germline V gives CDR1 MNHEY, CDR2 SVGAGI. The CDR3 DNA is TGTGCCAGCAGTCCGGGACTATTTGGCAATGAGCAGTTCTTC. This gives the protein CASSPGLFGNEQFF.

The chain couples TRBV9 to TRBJ2-7; TRBD1 aligns across 8 bases. From germline, CDR1 is SGDLS and CDR2 YYNGEE. The CDR3 is 15 amino acids. V was clipped by 4 bases and J by 4 bases; unmatched bases: 10. For the CDR3, the DNA is TGTGCCAGCAGCACCCGGACAGGGCTTGCTTACGAGCAGTACTTC. Its protein product is CASSTRTGLAYEQYF.

The chain employs TRBV9 and TRBJ2-1, with TRBD2 as a possible D gene (6 bases). The CDR3 loop spans 15 amino acids. Trimming took 6 bases from V and 3 from J, leaving 16 bases between them. The germline CDR1 and CDR2 sequences are SGDLS and YYNGEE. This chain's CDR3 is CASNRDGSYYNEQFF. In DNA, the CDR3 is TGTGCCAGCAACCGGGACGGGAGCTACTACAATGAGCAGTTCTTC.

The chain recombines TRBV6-5 with TRBJ2-5; perhaps TRBD2 as D (6 bases). Trimming pared 3 bases from V and 1 base from J, leaving 15 bases between. The CDR3 has 16 amino acids. Germline V CDR1 and CDR2: MNHEY, SVGAGI. CDR3 DNA: TGTGCCAGCAGTTATTTTATGGGGGGAGGCCAAGAGACCCAGTACTTC. This codes for CASSYFMGGGQETQYF.

This rearrangement joins TRBV12-5 to TRBJ1-1; 9 positions agree with TRBD1. The CDR3 has 17 residues. The V and J ends lost 6 bases and 1 base, in that order; junction bases with no gene match: 12. The germline CDR1 and CDR2 sequences are LGHNT and FRNRAP. This CDR3 is CASGQDRGELGNTEAFF. CDR3 DNA sequence: TGTGCTAGTGGCCAAGACAGGGGGGAACTGGGGAACACTGAAGCTTTCTTT.

This clone was observed a handful of times. The chain links TRBV2 to TRBJ1-1; D remains unclear. The CDR3 runs to 13 residues. The germline V gene has CDR1 SNHLY and CDR2 FYNNEI. Trimming left V 2 bases short and J 4 bases short, with 8 bases between. CDR3 loop: CASSEREATEAFF. For the CDR3, the DNA is TGTGCCAGCAGTGAAAGGGAAGCCACTGAAGCTTTCTTT.

The gene calls are TRBV9 and TRBJ2-5, with D possibly being TRBD1 or TRBD2 (6 bases each). V lost 6 bases and J lost 5, with 14 bases in between. The germline CDR1 and CDR2 sequences are SGDLS and YYNGEE. This CDR3 contains 13 residues. CDR3 sequence: CASTGASEETQYF. The CDR3 nucleotides are TGTGCCAGCACGGGGGCGTCGGAGGAGACCCAGTACTTC.

This clone was detected only a few times. The chain carries TRBV7-8 and TRBJ1-2, with unresolved D. Germline V gene data show CDR1 as SGHVS and CDR2 as FQNEAQ. Trimming left V 1 base short and J 8 bases short, with 8 bases between. The CDR3 is made up of 12 amino acids. Here the CDR3 DNA reads TGTGCCAGCAGCTTAGATAGACGGGGCTACACCTTC. Translating gives CASSLDRRGYTF.

This chain links TRBV30 with TRBJ1-4; D ambiguous. This CDR3 region has 14 residues. Trimming removed 4 bases from V and 0 bases from J, with 9 bases in between. Germline V lookup: CDR1 GTSNPN, CDR2 SVGIG (reference sequence). The CDR3 coding sequence is TGTGCCTGGACAAAGGGTGCAACTAATGAAAAACTGTTTTTT. Translating gives CAWTKGATNEKLFF.

The chain is built from TRBV5-1 and TRBJ2-7, with D possibly matching TRBD2 (6 bases). Germline V gene sequence: CDR1 SGHRS, CDR2 YFSETQ. V was clipped by 0 bases and J by 3 bases, with 13 bases between them. This CDR3 region has 15 residues. The CDR3 loop is CASSLVTTGDYEQYF. In DNA form, the CDR3 reads TGCGCCAGCAGCTTGGTGACGACGGGGGACTACGAGCAGTACTTC.

There are a few counts of this clone. The chain couples TRBV30 to TRBJ2-3; no clear D. V gave up 3 bases and J gave up 5 bases, with 3 bases separating them. Germline-derived CDR1 and CDR2 are GTSNPN and SVGIG (reference sequence). The CDR3 runs to 10 residues. The CDR3 loop reads CAWRVDTQYF. The CDR3 region has the DNA TGTGCCTGGAGGGTAGATACGCAGTATTTT. Looking up the rest from reference TRBV30 and TRBJ2-3 gives the full variable domain: SQTIHQWPATLVQPVGSPLSLECTVEGTSNPNLYWYRQAAGRGLQLLFYSVGIGQISSEVPQNLSASRPQDRQFILSSKKLLLSDSGFYLCAWRVDTQYFGPGTRLTVL.

V is TRBV28 and J is TRBJ1-2; 7 nucleotides match TRBD1. V lost 3 bases and J lost 0; bases outside the gene matches: 10. The germline V gene has CDR1 MDHEN and CDR2 SYDVKM. The CDR3 covers 17 residues. This CDR3 is CASSFSDRLGTNYGYTF. In nucleotides, the CDR3 is TGTGCCAGCAGTTTTTCGGACAGGCTGGGGACTAACTATGGCTACACCTTC.

The chain has TRBV6-1 and TRBJ2-7, with D tentatively TRBD2 (7 bases). Germline assignment: CDR1 MNHNS and CDR2 SASEGT. This CDR3 contains 14 residues. Trimming shortened V by 6 bases and J by 1 base, and 13 bases separated the two germline ends. CDR3 nucleotide sequence: TGTGCCAGCAGGAAACAGGGAGGGTCCTACGAGCAGTACTTC. Amino acid sequence: CASRKQGGSYEQYF.

The chain couples TRBV5-1 to TRBJ2-2; D is perhaps TRBD1 (5 bases). This CDR3 comprises 16 residues. Trimming took off 0 bases at V and 10 bases at J, with 19 bases between the two ends. In germline, CDR1 is SGHRS, CDR2 YFSETQ. The DNA for the CDR3 is TGCGCCAGCAGCTTGGTTATAAGGGGTCCTAACGTGGAGCTGTTTTTT. Amino acid sequence: CASSLVIRGPNVELFF.